One and the same sample provided the 23 T cell receptor beta chains below, sequenced in a study of cytomegalovirus exposure and HLA in healthy donors. Amplification used 60 Vbeta primers and 13 Jbeta primers. Data came from immunoSEQ multiplex PCR; TCRdb stores just in-frame clones and leaves some out. Its table records 150,000 to 200,000 clones. Sequenced: PBMCs. The origin of the receptors is a woman younger than 35 in good health and CMV-seropositive.

The chain is built from TRBV25-1 and TRBJ2-1, with D possibly TRBD1 on 6 matching bases. Trimming took 4 bases from V and 3 from J, leaving 10 bases between them. There are 14 residues in the CDR3. Germline V gene data show CDR1 as MGHDK and CDR2 as SYGVNS. CDR3 loop: CASSGPRGYNEQFF. The DNA for the CDR3 is TGTGCCAGCAGTGGTCCCAGGGGCTACAATGAGCAGTTCTTC.

V usage is TRBV19 and J usage is TRBJ1-5; D is undetermined. Trimming stripped 10 bases from V and 0 bases from J, with 13 bases between. The CDR3 length is 14 residues. Germline V lookup: CDR1 LNHDA, CDR2 SQIVND (reference sequence). The CDR3, as DNA: TGTGCCACCCGAACCGGGTATAGCAATCAGCCCCAGCATTTT. Protein: CATRTGYSNQPQHF.

The rearrangement joins TRBV19 to TRBJ1-5, with D possibly matching TRBD1 (5 bases). CDR3 length equals 16 residues. Trimming shortened V by 5 bases and J by 0 bases, and 14 bases separated the two germline ends. Germline V gene sequence: CDR1 LNHDA, CDR2 SQIVND (reference sequence). CDR3 region: CASSWSGSNSNQPQHF. CDR3 coding DNA: TGTGCCAGTAGTTGGTCAGGGTCAAATAGCAATCAGCCCCAGCATTTT.

J is TRBJ2-7 and V is TRBV11-3; tentative D call: TRBD1 (6 bases). The V gene lost 2 bases and the J gene lost 6 bases, with 17 bases spanning the gap. Germline-derived CDR1 and CDR2 are SGHNT and YENEEA. This CDR3 is built from 15 residues. The CDR3 nucleotides are TGTGCCAGCAGCTTATTGGGGACACGGGCAGGCGAGCAGTACTTC. Protein: CASSLLGTRAGEQYF.

The gene calls are TRBV6-5 and TRBJ2-3; tentatively, D is TRBD2 (6 bases). Germline CDR1 is MNHEY and CDR2 is SVGAGI. The CDR3 length is 14 residues. Trimming left V 6 bases short and J 1 base short, with 11 bases between. CDR3 bases: TGTGCCAGCAGCCGACTAGGGGGCACAGATACGCAGTATTTT. Translation: CASSRLGGTDTQYF.

The V gene is TRBV12-5, the J gene TRBJ1-1, with a weak D call TRBD1 (6 bases). This CDR3 comprises 17 residues. The V gene's germline CDR1 is LGHNT and CDR2 FRNRAP. Trimming removed 3 bases at V and 0 bases at J, with 17 bases between. The CDR3 protein is CASGFEPPDRLNTEAFF. The CDR3 bases are TGTGCTAGTGGTTTCGAGCCGCCGGACAGACTGAACACTGAAGCTTTCTTT.

The chain uses TRBV7-8 and TRBJ2-7; TRBD2 matches at 10 bases. CDR3 length: 14 residues. The ends lost 2 bases at V and 3 bases at J; junction bases unmatched: 1. CDR1 and CDR2 from the germline V gene are SGHVS and FQNEAQ. The CDR3 loop is CASSLTSGNYEQYF. CDR3 DNA: TGTGCCAGCAGCTTAACTAGCGGGAACTACGAGCAGTACTTC.

J is TRBJ2-1 and V is TRBV9, with TRBD2 matching over 10 bases. The CDR3 has 15 amino acids. The V and J ends lost 4 bases and 4 bases, in that order; junction bases with no gene match: 5. Germline CDR1 and CDR2: SGDLS and YYNGEE. CDR3 DNA: TGTGCCAGCAGCCGAGCGGGGGGGCGGTACAATGAGCAGTTCTTC. Protein sequence: CASSRAGGRYNEQFF.

The V and J genes are TRBV7-9 and TRBJ1-1, with D possibly matching TRBD1 (6 bases). CDR3 length equals 13 residues. The V end was cut by 2 bases, the J end by 4 bases, with 8 bases between. Germline values: CDR1 SEHNR, CDR2 FQNEAQ (reference sequence). The CDR3 DNA reads as TGTGCCAGCAGCTTACAGGGGATCACTGAAGCTTTCTTT. Amino acids: CASSLQGITEAFF.

J is TRBJ1-2 and V is TRBV7-9; D not certain. The germline gives CDR1 SEHNR, CDR2 FQNEAQ (reference sequence). The CDR3 consists of 12 residues. Trimming pared 3 bases from V and 7 bases from J, leaving 9 bases between. CDR3 amino acids: CASSFLEGGYTF. In DNA, the CDR3 is TGTGCCAGCAGCTTCCTGGAGGGTGGCTACACCTTC.

CDR3 residues: CASSLFGQGSNQPQHF. The CDR3 DNA reads as TGTGCCAGCAGTTTATTTGGTCAGGGCAGTAATCAGCCCCAGCATTTT. V and J are TRBV27 and TRBJ1-5; a possible D gene is TRBD1 (5 bases). The CDR3 spans 16 residues. CDR1 is MNHEY, CDR2 SMNVEV, per germline (reference sequence). Trimming left V 1 base short and J 4 bases short, with 14 bases between.

The genes are TRBV4-1 and TRBJ2-1; D is uncertain. The germline V and J ends were trimmed by 0 bases and 9 bases, with 12 bases remaining between them. Germline V gives CDR1 MGHRA, CDR2 YSYEKL. The CDR3 totals 14 residues. CDR3 sequence (DNA): TGCGCCAGCAGCCAAGATTTGGGCGTGTTTGAGCAGTTCTTC. It specifies CASSQDLGVFEQFF.

The chain couples TRBV14 to TRBJ2-5; D is uncertain. Germline V lookup: CDR1 SGHDN, CDR2 FVKESK. V gave up 1 base and J gave up 4 bases, with 7 bases separating them. The CDR3 loop spans 13 amino acids. The CDR3 DNA reads as TGTGCCAGCAGCCAAGGGCACAGAGAGACCCAGTACTTC. This codes for CASSQGHRETQYF.

This chain joins TRBV11-2 and TRBJ1-1; 8 bases map to TRBD1. Trimming at V came to 5 bases and at J to 2 bases, leaving 7 bases not matched to a gene. Germline V CDR1 and CDR2: SGHAT, FQNNGV. The CDR3 totals 15 residues. The CDR3 is CASSPNRGLNTEAFF. DNA of the CDR3: TGTGCCAGCAGCCCGAACAGGGGGTTAAACACTGAAGCTTTCTTT.

The chain's CDR3 is CASSVESGSYEQYF. CDR3 nucleotides: TGTGCCAGCAGTGTAGAAAGTGGTTCCTACGAGCAGTACTTC. V and J are TRBV2 and TRBJ2-7; D uncertain. The V end lost 4 bases, the J end lost 1 base, and 11 bases lay between the germline ends. This CDR3 has 14 residues. Germline V gene sequence: CDR1 SNHLY, CDR2 FYNNEI.

The CDR3 protein is CSVVIGLDAEKLFF. Written as DNA, the CDR3 is TGCAGCGTTGTAATCGGGTTGGATGCTGAAAAACTGTTTTTT. The chain joins TRBV29-1 to TRBJ1-4, with D uncertain. Germline assignment: CDR1 SQVTM and CDR2 ANQGSEA. The CDR3 loop spans 14 amino acids. Trimming shortened V by 4 bases and J by 7 bases, and 16 bases separated the two germline ends.

The DNA for the CDR3 is TGTGCCAGCAGCTCTACCGGGACTAGCGGGATGGTTGAGCAGTTCTTC. Protein sequence: CASSSTGTSGMVEQFF. V and J are TRBV7-9 and TRBJ2-1; 13 nucleotides match TRBD2. V lost 4 bases to trimming and J lost 9 bases; unmatched junction nucleotides: 9. The CDR3 has 16 residues. Germline loops: CDR1 SEHNR, CDR2 FQNEAQ (reference sequence).

This chain links TRBV5-5 with TRBJ1-3, with a possible D match to TRBD1 (5 bases). The germline gives CDR1 SGHKS, CDR2 YYEKEE (reference sequence). V lost 0 bases to trimming and J lost 0 bases, with 7 bases between them. The CDR3 spans 15 residues. The CDR3 DNA reads as TGTGCCAGCAGCTTGGCAGGGATCTCTGGAAACACCATATATTTT. Protein: CASSLAGISGNTIYF.

The chain joins TRBV6-6 to TRBJ1-1; D is unclear. Trimming removed 2 bases at V and 7 bases at J, with 11 bases between. Per the germline V gene, CDR1 is MNHNY and CDR2 is SVGAGI (reference sequence). This CDR3 is 13 amino acids long. CDR3 bases: TGTGCCAGCAGTTACCAGGAAGTCGGTGAAGCTTTCTTT. Translated: CASSYQEVGEAFF.

V and J are TRBV9 and TRBJ2-3; 10 bases fit TRBD2. V was clipped by 1 base and J by 6 bases; unmatched bases: 8. The germline V gene encodes CDR1 SGDLS and CDR2 YYNGEE. The CDR3 sequence is 16 residues long. This CDR3 reads CASSVLSGGAVDTQYF. Written as DNA, the CDR3 is TGTGCCAGCAGCGTACTCAGCGGGGGGGCCGTCGATACGCAGTATTTT.

DNA of the CDR3: TGTGCCAGCAGCCCCTGGGGCCCCACTGAAGCTTTCTTT. Amino acid sequence: CASSPWGPTEAFF. The V gene is TRBV7-9, the J gene TRBJ1-1; possible D gene TRBD1, 5 bases. In germline, CDR1 is SEHNR, CDR2 FQNEAQ (reference sequence). Trimming took 5 bases from V and 4 from J, leaving 11 bases between them. The CDR3 contains 13 residues.

The chain joins TRBV5-5 to TRBJ2-5; D unclear. Trimming took off 1 base at V and 1 base at J, with 8 bases between the two ends. The CDR3 has 14 amino acids. CDR1 and CDR2 (germline): SGHKS, YYEKEE (reference sequence). CDR3 bases: TGTGCCAGCAGCTTGCAGGTTACCCAAGAGACCCAGTACTTC. Its protein product is CASSLQVTQETQYF. The full variable domain, rest sourced from reference TRBV5-5 and TRBJ2-5, is DAGVTQSPTHLIKTRGQQVTLRCSPISGHKSVSWYQQVLGQGPQFIFQYYEKEERGRGNFPDRFSARQFPNYSSELNVNALLLGDSALYLCASSLQVTQETQYFGPGTRLLVL.

The chain has TRBV20-1 and TRBJ2-5; D unclear. Trimming cost V 5 bases and J 3 bases, with 4 bases left between them. CDR1 and CDR2 (germline): DFQATT, SNEGSKA (reference sequence). CDR3 length: 10 amino acids. DNA for the CDR3: TGCAGTGCTTTTAAAGAGACCCAGTACTTC. It translates to CSAFKETQYF.